The rows below give T cell receptor beta chains drawn from one sample of a study of shared clonotypes between healthy human individuals. Only in-frame clones appear in the TCRdb table, and some are missing; sequencing was by immunoSEQ multiplex PCR. In the table there are approximately 2,000,000 clones, around 90% of which are singletons. Sequenced: naive CD4+ T cells from PBMCs. The receptors were sampled from a man between 18 and 35 years old in good health. Some clones in this sample may be carry-over from other donors' samples. Both conserved end residues are part of each CDR3. The D gene is left open where the match is weak. Some rows mark clone size as missing; the rest say once, few, many or name a class of expanded clone.

>TRBV18|TRBJ2-7|.|TRBD2
CTSSPTPSGRVYEQYF
TGTACCAGCTCACCTACTCCTAGCGGGAGGGTATACGAGCAGTACTTC
>TRBV11-2|TRBJ2-5|.|.
CASSFLSTTQYF
TGTGCCAGCAGCTTCTTAAGCACGACCCAGTACTTC
>TRBV7-2|TRBJ2-4|.|.
CASSLGGVTKNIQYF
TGTGCCAGCAGCTTAGGGGGGGTTACCAAAAACATTCAGTACTTC
>TRBV7-6|TRBJ1-3|once|.
CASSPQGSSGNTIYF
TGTGCCAGCAGCCCCCAGGGGAGCTCTGGAAACACCATATATTTT
>TRBV20-1|TRBJ2-7|.|.
CSARGSGEQYF
TGCAGTGCTAGAGGGTCCGGCGAGCAGTACTTC
>TRBV30|TRBJ1-4|.|.
CAWSSTDSLFF
TGTGCCTGGAGTTCGACGGACAGTCTGTTTTTT
>TRBV21-1|TRBJ2-2|.|.
CASSKSKGRLAIGTGELFF
TGTGCCAGCAGCAAAAGCAAAGGGCGACTGGCCATCGGGACCGGGGAGCTGTTTTTT
>TRBV28|TRBJ2-5|once|.
CASSKDATKETQYF
TGTGCCAGCAGTAAGGATGCGACCAAAGAGACCCAGTACTTC
>TRBV7-3|TRBJ2-1|.|TRBD2
CASSPIAGGNNEQFF
TGTGCCAGCAGCCCGATAGCGGGAGGGAACAATGAGCAGTTCTTC
>TRBV5-4|TRBJ1-2|.|TRBD1
CASSNKQGKEGGYTF
TGTGCCAGCAGCAATAAACAGGGGAAGGAGGGTGGCTACACCTTC
>TRBV5-1|TRBJ2-5|.|.
CASGRNQETQYF
TGCGCCAGCGGTCGGAATCAAGAGACCCAGTACTTC
>TRBV19|TRBJ1-1|.|TRBD1
CASRTGEYTEAFF
TGTGCCAGTAGGACAGGGGAATACACTGAAGCTTTCTTT
>TRBV7-8|TRBJ1-1|.|.
CASSLEGSVKAFF
TGTGCCAGCAGCTTAGAGGGCAGCGTTAAAGCTTTCTTT
>TRBV28|TRBJ1-3|.|.
CASTGRGATAGNTIYF
TGTGCCAGCACCGGGCGTGGGGCGACCGCTGGAAACACCATATATTTT
>TRBV11-2|TRBJ1-4|.|.
CASSLAGELFF
TGTGCCAGCAGCTTAGCTGGGGAACTGTTTTTT
>TRBV9|TRBJ2-1|.|.
CASSGPGGLEQFF
TGTGCCAGCAGCGGCCCCGGCGGATTAGAGCAGTTCTTC